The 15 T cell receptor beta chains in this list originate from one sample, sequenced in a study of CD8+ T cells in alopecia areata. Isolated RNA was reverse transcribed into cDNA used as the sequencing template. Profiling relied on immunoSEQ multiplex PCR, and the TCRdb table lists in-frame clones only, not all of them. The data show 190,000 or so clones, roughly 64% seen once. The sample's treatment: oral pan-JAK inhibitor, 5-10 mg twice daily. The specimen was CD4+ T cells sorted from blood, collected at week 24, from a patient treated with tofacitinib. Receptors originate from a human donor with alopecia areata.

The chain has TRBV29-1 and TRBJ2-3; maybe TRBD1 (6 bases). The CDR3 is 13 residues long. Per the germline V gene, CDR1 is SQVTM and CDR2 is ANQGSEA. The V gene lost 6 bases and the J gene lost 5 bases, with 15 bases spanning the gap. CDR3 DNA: TGCAGCGTGGTGGGGACATTGGGAGATACGCAGTATTTT. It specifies CSVVGTLGDTQYF.

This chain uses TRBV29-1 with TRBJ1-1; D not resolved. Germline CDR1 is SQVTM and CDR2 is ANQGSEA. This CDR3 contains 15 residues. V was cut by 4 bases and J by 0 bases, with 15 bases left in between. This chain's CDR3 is CSVAPGWGMNTEAFF. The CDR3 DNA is TGCAGCGTTGCCCCGGGGTGGGGTATGAACACTGAAGCTTTCTTT.

DNA for the CDR3: TGCAGCAAATGGGACAGCGGTAGTCGGAGCTACACCTTC. This sequence encodes CSKWDSGSRSYTF. V gene TRBV29-1 combines with J gene TRBJ1-2, with 7 nucleotides matching TRBD1. J gave up 9 bases and V 8 bases, and 15 bases lay outside the gene matches. From germline, CDR1 is SQVTM and CDR2 ANQGSEA. The length of the CDR3 is 13 residues.

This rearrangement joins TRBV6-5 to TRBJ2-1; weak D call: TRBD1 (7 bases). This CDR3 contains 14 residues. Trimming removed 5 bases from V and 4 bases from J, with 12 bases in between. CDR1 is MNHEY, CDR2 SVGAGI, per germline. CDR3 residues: CASSAAGQYNEQFF. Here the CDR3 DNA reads TGTGCCAGCAGTGCGGCGGGACAGTACAATGAGCAGTTCTTC.

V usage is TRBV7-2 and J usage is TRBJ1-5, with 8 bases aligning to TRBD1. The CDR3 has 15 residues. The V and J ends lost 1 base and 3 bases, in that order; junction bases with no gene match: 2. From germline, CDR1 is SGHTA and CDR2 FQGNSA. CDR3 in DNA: TGTGCCAGCAGCTTAGGGACAGGGTACAATCAGCCCCAGCATTTT. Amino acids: CASSLGTGYNQPQHF.

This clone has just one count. CDR3 amino acids: CASSLGSGATDYGYTF. As DNA, the CDR3 is TGTGCCAGCAGCTTAGGATCTGGGGCGACGGACTATGGCTACACCTTC. V usage is TRBV7-9 and J usage is TRBJ1-2; D may be TRBD1 (5 bases). Trimming cost V 1 base and J 3 bases, with 15 bases left between them. The CDR3 runs to 16 residues. Germline V lookup: CDR1 SEHNR, CDR2 FQNEAQ (reference sequence).

This CDR3 is CASSLISVGGGGGYTF. CDR3 nucleotide sequence: TGTGCCAGCAGCTTAATTTCCGTTGGGGGTGGTGGAGGCTACACCTTC. The chain couples TRBV13 to TRBJ1-2; possibly TRBD1 for D (5 bases). V was trimmed by 2 bases and J by 8 bases, leaving 21 bases between them. CDR3 length: 16 residues. CDR1 is PRHDT, CDR2 FYEKMQ, per germline (reference sequence). Drawing the rest from reference TRBV13 and TRBJ1-2, the complete variable domain is AAGVIQSPRHLIKEKRETATLKCYPIPRHDTVYWYQQGPGQDPQFLISFYEKMQSDKGSIPDRFSAQQFSDYHSELNMSSLELGDSALYFCASSLISVGGGGGYTFGSGTRLTVV.

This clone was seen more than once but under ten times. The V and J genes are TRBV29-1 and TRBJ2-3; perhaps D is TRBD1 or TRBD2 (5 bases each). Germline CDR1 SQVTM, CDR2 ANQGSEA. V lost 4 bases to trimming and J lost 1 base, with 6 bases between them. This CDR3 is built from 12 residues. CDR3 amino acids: CSVVGGTDTQYF. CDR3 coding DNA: TGCAGCGTTGTGGGGGGCACAGATACGCAGTATTTT.

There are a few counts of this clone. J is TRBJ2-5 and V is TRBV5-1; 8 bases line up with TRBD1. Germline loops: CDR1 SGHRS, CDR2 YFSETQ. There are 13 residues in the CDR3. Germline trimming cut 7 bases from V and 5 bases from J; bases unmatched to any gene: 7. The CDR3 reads CASGQGARETQYF. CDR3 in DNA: TGCGCCAGCGGCCAGGGGGCGCGGGAGACCCAGTACTTC.

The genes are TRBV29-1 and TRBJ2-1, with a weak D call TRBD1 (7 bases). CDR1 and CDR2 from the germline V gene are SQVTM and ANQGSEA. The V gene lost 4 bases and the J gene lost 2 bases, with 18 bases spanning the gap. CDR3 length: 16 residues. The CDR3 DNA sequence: TGCAGCGTTGGGCCGCGGCAGGGGGGTCCCTACAATGAGCAGTTCTTC. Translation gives CSVGPRQGGPYNEQFF.

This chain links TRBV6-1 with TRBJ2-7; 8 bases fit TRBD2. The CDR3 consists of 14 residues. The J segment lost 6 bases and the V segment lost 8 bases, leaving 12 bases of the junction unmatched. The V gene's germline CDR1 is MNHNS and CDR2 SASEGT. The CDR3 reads CASGARGARAEQYF. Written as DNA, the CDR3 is TGTGCCAGCGGAGCGCGGGGGGCAAGAGCCGAGCAGTACTTC.

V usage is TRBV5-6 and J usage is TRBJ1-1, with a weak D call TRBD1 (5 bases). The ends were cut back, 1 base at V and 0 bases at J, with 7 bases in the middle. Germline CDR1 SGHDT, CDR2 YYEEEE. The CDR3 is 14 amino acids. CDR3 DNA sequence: TGTGCCAGCAGCTTGAGCAGGGTGAACACTGAAGCTTTCTTT. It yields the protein CASSLSRVNTEAFF.

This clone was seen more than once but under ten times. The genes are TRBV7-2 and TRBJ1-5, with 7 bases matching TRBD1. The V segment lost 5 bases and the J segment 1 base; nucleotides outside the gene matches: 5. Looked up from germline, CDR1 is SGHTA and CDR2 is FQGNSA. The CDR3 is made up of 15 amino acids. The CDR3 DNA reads TGTGCCAGCAGCCAATACAGGGGAAGCAATCAGCCCCAGCATTTT. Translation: CASSQYRGSNQPQHF.

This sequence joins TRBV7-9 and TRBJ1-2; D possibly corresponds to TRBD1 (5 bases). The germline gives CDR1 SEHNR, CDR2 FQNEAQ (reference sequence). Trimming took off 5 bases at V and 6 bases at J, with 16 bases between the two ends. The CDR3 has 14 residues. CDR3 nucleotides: TGTGCCAGCAGCGCGGTTCTGGGGGGACATGGCTACACCTTC. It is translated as CASSAVLGGHGYTF.

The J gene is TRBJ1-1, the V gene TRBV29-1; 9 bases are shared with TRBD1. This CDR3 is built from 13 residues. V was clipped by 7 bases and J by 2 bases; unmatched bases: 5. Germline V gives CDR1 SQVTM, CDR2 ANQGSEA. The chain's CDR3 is CSGGTGYNTEAFF. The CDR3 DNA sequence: TGCAGCGGCGGGACAGGGTATAACACTGAAGCTTTCTTT.